Each of the 7 T cell receptor beta chains below was sequenced from the same sample in a study of T cell clones after liver transplantation. TCRdb's copy holds only in-frame clones and misses some; the assay was immunoSEQ multiplex PCR. This table has some 120,000 clones, 90% appearing once. The sequences come from CD4+ T cells from blood, collected 12 months after liver transplant. The receptors shown here come from a human patient who received a liver transplant. Some T cells may be supplied by the graft donor.

The chain uses TRBV2 and TRBJ1-4, with TRBD1 identical over 8 bases. The CDR3 has 14 amino acids. Germline CDR1 reads SNHLY; CDR2 reads FYNNEI. Unmatched junction bases numbered 7, after V lost 7 bases and J lost 6 bases. The DNA for the CDR3 is TGTGCCAGCACGAAGGACAGGGTATATGAAAAACTGTTTTTT. Its translation: CASTKDRVYEKLFF.

The chain links TRBV18 to TRBJ1-2; 10 bases align to TRBD1. The V and J ends lost 1 base and 3 bases, in that order; junction bases with no gene match: 8. Germline assignment: CDR1 KGHSH and CDR2 LQKENI. The CDR3 sequence is 17 residues long. DNA for the CDR3: TGTGCCAGCTCACCACTTCCGGGACAGGGGACCTACTATGGCTACACCTTC. This sequence encodes CASSPLPGQGTYYGYTF.

The chain carries TRBV7-8 and TRBJ2-2; 7 bases align to TRBD2. J lost 4 bases, V lost 5 bases, and 4 bases had no gene match. Germline CDR1 is SGHVS and CDR2 is FQNEAQ. The CDR3 covers 14 residues. The CDR3 nucleotides are TGTGCCAGCAGCCCTACTAGCGTCACCGGGGAGCTGTTTTTT. Amino acid sequence: CASSPTSVTGELFF.

The chain employs TRBV19 and TRBJ2-7; no definite D call. Trimming cost V 5 bases and J 0 bases, with 23 bases left between them. The CDR3 contains 18 residues. Germline CDR1 and CDR2: LNHDA and SQIVND (reference sequence). CDR3 DNA: TGTGCCAGTAGTTTTCCTCGGCCGGTTCTAAATAGCTCCTACGAGCAGTACTTC. It translates to CASSFPRPVLNSSYEQYF.

V usage is TRBV7-2 and J usage is TRBJ2-3; D not resolved. Trimming stripped 1 base from V and 4 bases from J, with 3 bases between. Germline loops: CDR1 SGHTA, CDR2 FQGNSA. The CDR3 runs to 12 residues. CDR3 coding DNA: TGTGCCAGCAGCTTAGGTGCAGATACGCAGTATTTT. It specifies CASSLGADTQYF.

V is TRBV10-2 and J is TRBJ1-3; possible D gene TRBD1, 5 bases. Trimming shortened V by 0 bases and J by 2 bases, and 8 bases separated the two germline ends. The CDR3 is made up of 15 amino acids. Germline V gene data show CDR1 as WSHSY and CDR2 as SAAADI. Here the CDR3 reads CASSESSGTGNTIYF. The CDR3 DNA is TGCGCCAGCAGTGAGTCGTCAGGGACTGGAAACACCATATATTTT.

Written as DNA, the CDR3 is TGTGCCAGTAGTAACCGGGGACAGGGTAGTCAGCCCCAGCATTTT. Its translation: CASSNRGQGSQPQHF. This chain uses TRBV19 with TRBJ1-5, with 9 bases identical to TRBD1. Germline V lookup: CDR1 LNHDA, CDR2 SQIVND (reference sequence). J was trimmed by 6 bases and V by 4 bases; bases with no gene match: 7. The CDR3 consists of 15 residues.